Below, 2 T cell receptor beta chains from the same sample are listed, as sequenced in a study of blood T cell repertoires in COVID-19. Data came from immunoSEQ multiplex PCR; TCRdb stores just in-frame clones and leaves some out. The sample records around 20,000 clones, roughly nine tenths being singletons. The sample was peripheral blood. The source is a human donor with active COVID-19. The donor label of this sample is uncertain.

The V gene is TRBV2, the J gene TRBJ1-1; 8 bases align to TRBD1. From germline, CDR1 is SNHLY and CDR2 FYNNEI. The CDR3 has 15 residues. V was pared by 5 bases and J by 1 base, with 6 bases of the junction left unmatched. DNA of the CDR3: TGTGCCAGCAGTCTTCGGACAGGGACGAACACTGAAGCTTTCTTT. Amino acids: CASSLRTGTNTEAFF.

The chain recombines TRBV7-2 with TRBJ1-2; the match to TRBD1 covers 8 bases. V lost 5 bases, J lost 4 bases, and 3 bases stayed unmatched. Germline CDR1 SGHTA, CDR2 FQGNSA. There are 13 residues in the CDR3. The CDR3 here is CASSAGGSYGYTF. The CDR3 region has the DNA TGTGCCAGCAGCGCAGGGGGCTCCTATGGCTACACCTTC. The complete variable domain, with remaining parts taken from reference TRBV7-2 and TRBJ1-2, reads GAGVSQSPSNKVTEKGKDVELRCDPISGHTALYWYRQSLGQGLEFLIYFQGNSAPDKSGLPSDRFSAERTGGSVSTLTIQRTQQEDSAVYLCASSAGGSYGYTFGSGTRLTVV.